The rows below give T cell receptor beta chains drawn from one sample of a study of cytomegalovirus exposure and HLA in healthy donors. Sequencing was performed with immunoSEQ multiplex PCR; in TCRdb, only in-frame clones are kept and a portion is missing. The sample has about 62,000 clones; about 69% are singletons. The sample comprised PBMCs. All receptors come from a woman in her twenties or thirties in good health and CMV-seronegative. The CDR3 runs from the conserved cysteine through the conserved F or W. A D gene is named only where the DNA matches it firmly. Part of the rows lack a size; the others show once, few, many or a class for expanded clones.

clone size,V gene,J gene,D gene,CDR3 DNA,CDR3 protein
.,TRBV7-8,TRBJ1-1,.,TGTGCCAGCAGCTTAGCGTGGGCAGGGGATAAGTGGAACACTGAAGCTTTCTTT,CASSLAWAGDKWNTEAFF
.,TRBV27,TRBJ2-7,TRBD2,TGTGCCAGCAGTCCGGGTACTAGCGGGACACTAGTCGAGCAGTACTTC,CASSPGTSGTLVEQYF
.,TRBV20-1,TRBJ2-7,.,TGCAGTGCTAGTCAAACGTACGAGCAGTACTTC,CSASQTYEQYF
.,TRBV19,TRBJ1-1,TRBD1,TGTGCCAGTAGTATAGGACATTCAGGGGGCTCCATGAACACTGAAGCTTTCTTT,CASSIGHSGGSMNTEAFF
few,TRBV11-2,TRBJ1-3,.,TGTGCCAGCAGCCAGAAGGGAGGGCCGAGCTCTGGAAACACCATATATTTT,CASSQKGGPSSGNTIYF
once,TRBV5-4,TRBJ1-5,.,TGTGCCAGCAGTCATGATCCTAGTCAGCCCCAGCATTTT,CASSHDPSQPQHF
.,TRBV30,TRBJ2-5,.,TGTGCCTGGAGTGTAGACAGTGGGAACCAAGAGACCCAGTACTTC,CAWSVDSGNQETQYF
once,TRBV12-1,TRBJ2-1,.,TGTGCCAGCAGAGGGGTTGAGCAGTTCTTC,CASRGVEQFF
.,TRBV6-1,TRBJ2-7,TRBD2,TGTGCCAGCAGTGAACGGGGGGTAGGGGTTTCCTACGAGCAGTACTTC,CASSERGVGVSYEQYF
.,TRBV6-6,TRBJ1-5,.,TGTGCCAGCAGTTTCACAGGGTTTCAGCCCCAGCATTTT,CASSFTGFQPQHF
.,TRBV6-1,TRBJ2-2,TRBD1,TGTGCCAGCAACATGGCCCAGGGGGCGACCGGGGAGCTGTTTTTT,CASNMAQGATGELFF
.,TRBV10-3,TRBJ1-4,.,TGTGCCATCAGCTCACAGGAGAATGAGGAAAAACTGTTTTTT,CAISSQENEEKLFF
.,TRBV7-2,TRBJ2-1,.,TGTGCCAGCAGCTTACAGCCGCCGCCCCTAGACTCGCAGTTCTTC,CASSLQPPPLDSQFF
once,TRBV28,TRBJ1-2,TRBD1,TGTGCCAGCAGACACAGGGGACTTTCAAACTATGGCTACACCTTC,CASRHRGLSNYGYTF
.,TRBV10-3,TRBJ1-3,.,TGTGCCAGCCAAGGGGATGGAAACACCATATATTTT,CASQGDGNTIYF
.,TRBV7-9,TRBJ1-4,.,TGTGCCAGCAGCTTGGGGGCGGATGGTGAAAAACTGTTTTTT,CASSLGADGEKLFF
.,TRBV5-1,TRBJ1-1,.,TGCGCCAGCAGCCTTCAGTTGAACACTGAAGCTTTCTTT,CASSLQLNTEAFF
.,TRBV10-3,TRBJ2-7,TRBD1,TGTGCCATCAGCCGGACAGGGTCTGACTACGAGCAGTACTTC,CAISRTGSDYEQYF
.,TRBV7-8,TRBJ2-3,.,TGTGCCAGCAGCCTAGGAGCAGATACGCAGTATTTT,CASSLGADTQYF
medium-sized,TRBV18,TRBJ1-2,TRBD1,TGTGCCAGCTCACCCCCGGGACAGGGCCCAACCTATGGCTACACCTTC,CASSPPGQGPTYGYTF
.,TRBV5-4,TRBJ2-2,TRBD2,TGTGCCAGCAGCCCCCCGGGAGGAAACACCGGGGAGCTGTTTTTT,CASSPPGGNTGELFF